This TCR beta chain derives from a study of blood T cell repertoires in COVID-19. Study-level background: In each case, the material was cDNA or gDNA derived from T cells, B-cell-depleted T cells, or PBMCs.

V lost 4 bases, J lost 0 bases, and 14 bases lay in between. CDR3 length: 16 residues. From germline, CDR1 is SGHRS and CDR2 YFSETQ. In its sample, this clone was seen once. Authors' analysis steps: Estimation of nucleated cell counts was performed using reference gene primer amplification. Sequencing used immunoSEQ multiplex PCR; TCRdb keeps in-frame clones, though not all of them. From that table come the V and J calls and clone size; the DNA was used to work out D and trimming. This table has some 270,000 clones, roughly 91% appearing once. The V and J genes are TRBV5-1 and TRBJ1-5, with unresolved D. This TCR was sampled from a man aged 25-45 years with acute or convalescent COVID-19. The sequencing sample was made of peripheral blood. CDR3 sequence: CASSPGGSYSNQPQHF. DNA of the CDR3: TGCGCCAGCAGCCCAGGAGGGAGTTATAGCAATCAGCCCCAGCATTTT.